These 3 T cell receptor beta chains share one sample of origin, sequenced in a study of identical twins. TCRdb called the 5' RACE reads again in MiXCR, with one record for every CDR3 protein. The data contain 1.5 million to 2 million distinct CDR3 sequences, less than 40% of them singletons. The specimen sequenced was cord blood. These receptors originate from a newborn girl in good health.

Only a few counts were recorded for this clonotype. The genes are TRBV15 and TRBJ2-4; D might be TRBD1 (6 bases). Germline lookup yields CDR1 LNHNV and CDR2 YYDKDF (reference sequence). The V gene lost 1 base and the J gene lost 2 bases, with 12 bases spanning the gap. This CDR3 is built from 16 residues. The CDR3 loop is CATSRVWGPTKNIQYF. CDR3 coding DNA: TGTGCCACCAGCAGAGTTTGGGGGCCAACCAAAAACATTCAGTACTTC.

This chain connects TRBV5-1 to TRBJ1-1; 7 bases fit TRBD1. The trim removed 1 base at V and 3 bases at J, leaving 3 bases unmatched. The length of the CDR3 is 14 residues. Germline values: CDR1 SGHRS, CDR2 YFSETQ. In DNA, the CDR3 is TGCGCCAGCAGCTTGACAGGGGAGTACACTGAAGCTTTCTTT. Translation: CASSLTGEYTEAFF.

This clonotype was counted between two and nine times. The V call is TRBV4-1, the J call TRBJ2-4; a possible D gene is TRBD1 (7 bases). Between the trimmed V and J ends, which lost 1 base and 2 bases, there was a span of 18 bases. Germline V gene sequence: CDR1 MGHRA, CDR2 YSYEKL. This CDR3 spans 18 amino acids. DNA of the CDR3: TGCGCCAGCAGCCAAGGGTATCAGGGGGGCGCAACCAAAAACATTCAGTACTTC. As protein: CASSQGYQGGATKNIQYF.